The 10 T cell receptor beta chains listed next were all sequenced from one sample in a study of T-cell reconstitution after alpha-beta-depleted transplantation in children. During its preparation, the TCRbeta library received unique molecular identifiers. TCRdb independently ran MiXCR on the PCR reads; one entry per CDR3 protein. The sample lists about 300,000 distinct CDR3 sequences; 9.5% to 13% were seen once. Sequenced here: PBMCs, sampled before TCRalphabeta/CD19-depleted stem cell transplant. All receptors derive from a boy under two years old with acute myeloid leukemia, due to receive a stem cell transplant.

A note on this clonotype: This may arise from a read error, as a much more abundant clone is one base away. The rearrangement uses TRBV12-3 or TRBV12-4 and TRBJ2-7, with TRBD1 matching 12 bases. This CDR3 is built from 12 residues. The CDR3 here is CDSSDGTGGAYF. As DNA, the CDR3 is TGTGACAGCAGCGACGGGACAGGGGGCGCGTACTTC.

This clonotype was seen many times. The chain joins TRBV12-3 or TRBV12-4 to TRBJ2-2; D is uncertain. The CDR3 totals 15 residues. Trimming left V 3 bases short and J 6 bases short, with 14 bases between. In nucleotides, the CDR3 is TGTGCCAGCAGTTTTTACAAGTCTGGGTCCGGGGAGCTGTTTTTT. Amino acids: CASSFYKSGSGELFF.

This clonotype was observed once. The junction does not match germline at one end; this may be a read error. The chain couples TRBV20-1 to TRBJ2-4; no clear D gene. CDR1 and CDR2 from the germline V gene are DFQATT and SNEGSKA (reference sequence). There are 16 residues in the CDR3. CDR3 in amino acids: CCARDLLNGVGNIQYF. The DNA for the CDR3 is TGCTGTGCTAGAGATCTTCTAAATGGTGTGGGAAACATTCAGTACTTC.

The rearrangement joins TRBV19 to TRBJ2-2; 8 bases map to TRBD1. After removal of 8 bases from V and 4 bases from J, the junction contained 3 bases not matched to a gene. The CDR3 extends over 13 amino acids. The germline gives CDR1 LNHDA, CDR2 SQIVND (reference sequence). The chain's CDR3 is CASYTGGTGELFF. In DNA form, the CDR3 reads TGTGCCAGTTATACAGGGGGCACCGGGGAGCTGTTTTTT.

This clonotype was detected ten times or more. The DNA of the CDR3 is TGTGCCAGCAGCCAATCAACAGGGTTTGGAAACACCATATATTTT. Protein: CASSQSTGFGNTIYF. The chain has TRBV4-2 and TRBJ1-3; maybe TRBD1 (6 bases). CDR1 is LGHNA and CDR2 is YNFKEQ in the germline V gene. The ends were cut back, 2 bases at V and 3 bases at J, with 11 bases in the middle. This CDR3 is 15 amino acids long.

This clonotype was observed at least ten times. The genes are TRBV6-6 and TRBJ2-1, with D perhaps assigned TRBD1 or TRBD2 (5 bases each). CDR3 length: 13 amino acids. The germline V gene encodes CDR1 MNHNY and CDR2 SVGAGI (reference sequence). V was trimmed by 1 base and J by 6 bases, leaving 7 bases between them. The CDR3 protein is CASSYWGFNEQFF. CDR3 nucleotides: TGTGCCAGCAGTTACTGGGGGTTCAATGAGCAGTTCTTC.

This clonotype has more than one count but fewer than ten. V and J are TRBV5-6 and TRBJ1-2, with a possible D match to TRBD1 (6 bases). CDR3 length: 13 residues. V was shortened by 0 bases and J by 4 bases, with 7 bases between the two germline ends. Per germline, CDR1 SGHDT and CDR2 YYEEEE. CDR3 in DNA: TGTGCCAGCAGCTTGGGGGACATCTATGGCTACACCTTC. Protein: CASSLGDIYGYTF.

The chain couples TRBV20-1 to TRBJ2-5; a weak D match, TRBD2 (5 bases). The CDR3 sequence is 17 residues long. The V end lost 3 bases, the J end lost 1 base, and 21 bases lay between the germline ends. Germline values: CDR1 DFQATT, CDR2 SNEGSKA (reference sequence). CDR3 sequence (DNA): TGCAGTGCTAGCTATGTTCGTGGGCGGGTGTCCCAAGAGACCCAGTACTTC. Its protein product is CSASYVRGRVSQETQYF.

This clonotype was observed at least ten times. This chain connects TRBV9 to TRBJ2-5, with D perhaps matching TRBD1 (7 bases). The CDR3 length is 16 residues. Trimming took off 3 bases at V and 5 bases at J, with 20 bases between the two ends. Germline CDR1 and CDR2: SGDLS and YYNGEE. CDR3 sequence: CASSGKRTGGGETQYF. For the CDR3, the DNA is TGTGCCAGCAGCGGAAAGCGGACAGGCGGAGGGGAGACCCAGTACTTC. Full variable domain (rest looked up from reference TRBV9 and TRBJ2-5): DSGVTQTPKHLITATGQRVTLRCSPRSGDLSVYWYQQSLDQGLQFLIQYYNGEERAKGNILERFSAQQFPDLHSELNLSSLELGDSALYFCASSGKRTGGGETQYFGPGTRLLVL.

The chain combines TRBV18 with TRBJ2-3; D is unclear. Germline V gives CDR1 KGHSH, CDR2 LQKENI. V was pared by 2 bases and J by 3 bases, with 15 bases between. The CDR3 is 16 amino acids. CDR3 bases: TGTGCCAGCTCACCATTCGATAGGACGGGTACAGATACGCAGTATTTT. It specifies CASSPFDRTGTDTQYF.